The rows below give T cell receptor beta chains drawn from one sample of a study of T cells after yellow fever vaccination. TCRdb re-analysed the 5' RACE reads in MiXCR, keeping a single row per CDR3 protein. The sample comprises 20,000 to 30,000 distinct CDR3 sequences, under 5.5% of which are singletons, and 35% to 40% rests with the top ten. Sequencing used PBMCs, either bulk or a sorted T-cell subset (CD4+, CD8+, memory, or dextramer-sorted; not recorded which), obtained on the day of the yellow fever booster vaccination. These receptors originate from a man aged 18 to 29 who received the YFV17D yellow fever vaccine. The CDR3 runs from the conserved cysteine through the conserved F or W. A D gene is named only where the DNA matches it firmly. Size tells how often a clone was seen (once, few, many) or the class of an expanded clone, and some rows leave it out.

d_gene	v_gene	abundance	j_gene	CDR3aa	CDR3nt
TRBD1	TRBV5-1	many	TRBJ2-5	CASSITGQGGETQYF	TGCGCCAGCAGCATTACAGGACAGGGTGGGGAGACCCAGTACTTC
NA	TRBV12-3/TRBV12-4	many	TRBJ2-1	CASRTDLTYNEQFF	TGTGCCAGCAGAACAGACCTAACCTACAATGAGCAGTTCTTC
NA	TRBV28	many	TRBJ1-1	CASSLPPYTEAFF	TGTGCCAGCAGTTTACCCCCGTACACTGAAGCTTTCTTT
NA	TRBV6-1	many	TRBJ2-3	CASSEGGVTDTQYF	TGTGCCAGCAGTGAAGGTGGGGTCACAGATACGCAGTATTTT
NA	TRBV5-1	many	TRBJ2-7	CASSSEGATTGEQYF	TGCGCCAGCAGCTCCGAAGGGGCCACTACGGGGGAGCAGTACTTC
NA	TRBV27	many	TRBJ1-6	CASSLSLQQWNSPLHF	TGTGCCAGCAGTTTATCGCTACAGCAGTGGAATTCACCCCTCCACTTT
TRBD2	TRBV10-3	many	TRBJ2-1	CAISPGGAGGDEQFF	TGTGCCATCAGCCCGGGGGGAGCGGGTGGGGATGAGCAGTTCTTC
NA	TRBV7-9	many	TRBJ1-4	CASSLQAISSELFF	TGTGCCAGCAGTCTACAGGCTATCTCCTCCGAACTGTTTTTT
NA	TRBV20-1	many	TRBJ1-6	CSARGYNSPLHF	TGCAGTGCTAGAGGGTATAATTCACCCCTCCACTTT
TRBD1	TRBV5-5	many	TRBJ2-3	CASSFEGGVDTQYF	TGTGCCAGCAGCTTCGAAGGGGGCGTAGATACGCAGTATTTT
TRBD1	TRBV6-5	NA	TRBJ2-1	CASSYSGQRFYNEQFF	TGTGCCAGCAGTTACTCGGGACAGCGCTTCTACAATGAGCAGTTCTTC
NA	TRBV18	few	TRBJ2-3	CASSPPMPTDTQYF	TGTGCCAGCTCACCACCGATGCCCACAGATACGCAGTATTTT
TRBD1	TRBV5-1	many	TRBJ2-1	CASSRQGGYNEQFF	TGCGCCAGCAGCAGACAGGGGGGATACAATGAGCAGTTCTTC
TRBD2	TRBV20-1	medium-sized	TRBJ2-7	CSARDVLAGMSYEQYF	TGCAGTGCTAGAGATGTACTAGCGGGGATGTCCTACGAGCAGTACTTC
NA	TRBV4-1	many	TRBJ2-4	CASSREFLTKNIQYF	TGCGCCAGCAGTCGGGAGTTTCTAACCAAAAACATTCAGTACTTC
NA	TRBV6-1	many	TRBJ1-6	CASSSTWQMNSPLHF	TGTGCCAGCAGCTCTACGTGGCAGATGAATTCACCCCTCCACTTT
TRBD2	TRBV6-2/TRBV6-3	many	TRBJ2-2	CASSYPRGRAGELFF	TGTGCCAGCAGTTATCCGCGGGGGAGGGCCGGGGAGCTGTTTTTT
TRBD1	TRBV20-1	medium-sized	TRBJ1-1	CSARQGGTEAFF	TGCAGTGCACGACAGGGGGGAACTGAAGCTTTCTTT
NA	TRBV5-4	NA	TRBJ1-2	CASSFERDYGYTF	TGTGCCAGCAGCTTCGAGAGGGACTATGGCTACACCTTC
NA	TRBV7-3	many	TRBJ1-5	CASSADGNQPQHF	TGTGCCAGCAGCGCCGACGGAAATCAGCCCCAGCATTTT
NA	TRBV7-2	NA	TRBJ1-5	CASSSQPGPQHF	TGTGCCAGCAGCTCCCAACCGGGTCCTCAGCATTTT
TRBD1	TRBV7-8	NA	TRBJ2-2	CASSPYRGDTGELFF	TGTGCCAGCAGCCCCTACAGGGGGGACACCGGGGAGCTGTTTTTT
TRBD1	TRBV10-3	many	TRBJ2-2	CAITTGGTTGELFF	TGTGCCATCACCACAGGGGGCACCACCGGGGAGCTGTTTTTT
NA	TRBV7-6	NA	TRBJ1-5	CASSQSTGLNQPQHF	TGTGCCAGCAGCCAAAGCACAGGACTCAATCAGCCCCAGCATTTT
NA	TRBV5-1	many	TRBJ2-3	CASSFLLDTQYF	TGCGCCAGCAGCTTTTTATTGGATACGCAGTATTTT
NA	TRBV4-2	many	TRBJ2-6	CASSIAGAGMAGANVLTF	TGTGCCAGCAGCATAGCAGGAGCCGGAATGGCTGGGGCCAACGTCCTGACTTTC
NA	TRBV30	NA	TRBJ2-7	CAWSPRQTPYEQYF	TGTGCCTGGAGTCCGAGACAAACCCCCTACGAGCAGTACTTC
NA	TRBV4-1	many	TRBJ2-2	CASSQAPPRRGELFF	TGCGCCAGCAGCCAAGCGCCACCGAGAAGGGGGGAGCTGTTTTTT
NA	TRBV20-1	many	TRBJ1-5	CSGRTTNQPQHF	TGCAGTGGTAGGACAACCAATCAGCCCCAGCATTTT
NA	TRBV12-5	many	TRBJ2-6	CASAPSGANVLTF	TGTGCTAGTGCCCCAAGTGGGGCCAACGTCCTGACTTTC
TRBD1	TRBV10-3	many	TRBJ2-7	CAISDSLGQGSTYEQYF	TGTGCCATCAGTGATTCTCTAGGACAGGGATCGACCTACGAGCAGTACTTC
TRBD2	TRBV6-1	many	TRBJ2-2	CASSELAGGPGELFF	TGTGCCAGCAGTGAACTAGCGGGGGGGCCCGGGGAGCTGTTTTTT
NA	TRBV9	many	TRBJ2-1	CASSVAGWDNEQFF	TGTGCCAGCAGCGTAGCTGGATGGGACAATGAGCAGTTCTTC
NA	TRBV5-6	many	TRBJ2-5	CASSRGTEETQYF	TGTGCCAGCAGCCGGGGAACGGAAGAGACCCAGTACTTC
NA	TRBV12-3/TRBV12-4	many	TRBJ2-6	CASIRKGGLLVGAGANVLTF	NA
NA	TRBV12-3/TRBV12-4	many	TRBJ1-2	CASSLVFRQASGGYTF	TGTGCCAGCAGTTTAGTGTTCAGACAGGCCTCAGGGGGCTACACCTTC
NA	TRBV30	NA	TRBJ2-1	CAWSVGGGPYNEQFF	TGTGCCTGGAGTGTAGGTGGGGGCCCCTACAATGAGCAGTTCTTC
NA	TRBV6-2/TRBV6-3	many	TRBJ2-1	CASTVHSYNEQFF	TGTGCCAGCACAGTCCACTCCTACAATGAGCAGTTCTTC
NA	TRBV5-1	many	TRBJ2-1	CASSLKVSPNEQFF	TGCGCCAGCAGCTTGAAGGTTAGCCCAAATGAGCAGTTCTTC
NA	TRBV7-3	many	TRBJ1-1	CASSLIRVGDTEAFF	TGTGCCAGCAGCTTAATCAGGGTAGGGGACACTGAAGCTTTCTTT
NA	TRBV5-1	many	TRBJ1-1	CASSRGEMTEAFF	TGCGCCAGCTCGAGGGGGGAGATGACTGAAGCTTTCTTT
NA	TRBV11-2	few	TRBJ2-2	CASSFMEGGELFF	TGTGCCAGCAGCTTTATGGAGGGGGGGGAGCTGTTTTTT
TRBD2	TRBV7-3	many	TRBJ2-5	CASSLLPGLGQETQYF	TGTGCCAGCAGCTTACTGCCGGGACTAGGGCAAGAGACCCAGTACTTC
NA	TRBV7-2	many	TRBJ1-2	CASSLGGMEGYTF	TGTGCCAGCAGTTTAGGGGGGATGGAAGGCTACACCTTC
TRBD2	TRBV6-1	few	TRBJ2-2	CASSVWRGSEELFF	TGTGCCAGCAGTGTGTGGCGGGGGAGTGAGGAGCTGTTTTTT
NA	TRBV29-1	once	TRBJ2-7	CSVALTGYEQYF	TGCAGCGTGGCATTGACAGGCTACGAGCAGTACTTC
NA	TRBV7-2	many	TRBJ2-7	CASSFYYEQYF	TGTGCCAGCAGCTTTTACTACGAGCAGTACTTC
NA	TRBV6-6	many	TRBJ1-1	CASSRDGSNTEAFF	TGTGCCAGCAGTAGAGATGGCAGTAACACTGAAGCTTTCTTT
TRBD2	TRBV6-4	many	TRBJ2-1	CASSDSDSGGGEQFF	TGTGCCAGCAGTGACTCGGATAGCGGGGGTGGCGAGCAGTTCTTC
TRBD2	TRBV12-3/TRBV12-4	many	TRBJ2-1	CASSLSGVFEQFF	TGTGCCAGCAGTTTAAGCGGGGTATTCGAGCAGTTCTTC
TRBD2	TRBV7-9	NA	TRBJ2-3	CASSPTSGGVTDTQYF	TGTGCCAGCAGCCCAACTAGCGGGGGGGTCACAGATACGCAGTATTTT
NA	TRBV9	many	TRBJ2-3	CASSVGQPTDTQYF	TGTGCCAGCAGCGTAGGGCAGCCCACAGATACGCAGTATTTT
TRBD2	TRBV7-2	many	TRBJ2-1	CASSLIASGGEIEQFF	TGTGCCAGCAGCTTAATTGCTAGCGGGGGGGAGATTGAGCAGTTCTTC
TRBD2	TRBV7-2	many	TRBJ2-2	CASMGGGRTGELFF	TGTGCCAGCATGGGCGGGGGGAGAACCGGGGAGCTGTTTTTT
TRBD2	TRBV7-2	NA	TRBJ2-3	CASSPGSRGGPNTQYF	TGTGCCAGCAGCCCCGGCTCGCGGGGGGGCCCAAATACGCAGTATTTT